The clone carrying this T cell receptor beta chain was found a few times. This record comes from a study of response to subunit inactivated influenza vaccine. The germline CDR1 and CDR2 sequences are SGHRS and YFSETQ. The length of the CDR3 is 14 residues. V lost 3 bases to trimming and J lost 2 bases, with 9 bases between them. TCRdb passed the RT-PCR reads through MiXCR, listing each CDR3 protein once. The sample includes around 570,000 distinct CDR3 sequences, approximately 7.6% of them seen just once. This sequence joins TRBV5-1 and TRBJ1-5, with D uncertain. This sequence originates from a man between 50 and 75 years old who received an inactivated influenza vaccine. The input for sequencing was PBMCs from blood, taken around 25 months after vaccination. The CDR3 coding sequence is TGCGCCAGCAGCTCAGACGGGGGCAATCAGCCCCAGCATTTT. Translation: CASSSDGGNQPQHF.